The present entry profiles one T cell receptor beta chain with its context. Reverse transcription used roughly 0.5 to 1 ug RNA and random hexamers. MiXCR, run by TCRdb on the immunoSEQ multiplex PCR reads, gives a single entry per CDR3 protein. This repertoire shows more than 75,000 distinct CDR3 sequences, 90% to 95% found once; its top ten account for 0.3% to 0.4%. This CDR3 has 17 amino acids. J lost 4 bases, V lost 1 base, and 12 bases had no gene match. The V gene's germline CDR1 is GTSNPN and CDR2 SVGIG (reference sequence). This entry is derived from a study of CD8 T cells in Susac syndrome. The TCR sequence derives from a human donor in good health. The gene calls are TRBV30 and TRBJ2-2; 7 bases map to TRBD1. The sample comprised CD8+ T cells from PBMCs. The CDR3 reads CAWSGGLRGIATGELFF. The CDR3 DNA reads TGTGCCTGGAGTGGGGGCCTCAGGGGGATCGCCACCGGGGAGCTGTTTTTT.